The 29 T cell receptor beta chains below come from one sample, sequenced in a study of blood T cell repertoires in COVID-19. Assay used: immunoSEQ multiplex PCR; TCRdb lists only in-frame clones, some missing. The sample consists of 200,000 to 250,000 clones, roughly four fifths of them appearing once. The sequenced sample was peripheral blood. The receptors derive from a woman of 80 years or more with COVID-19, enrolled during active disease.

This chain connects TRBV12-3 or TRBV12-4 to TRBJ2-2; TRBD2 aligns across 7 bases. The CDR3 spans 13 residues. Losses at the gene ends were 6 bases for V and 6 bases for J; bases not matched to a gene: 4. CDR3 sequence reads: CASRAGVPGELFF. Written as DNA, the CDR3 is TGTGCCAGCAGGGCGGGGGTTCCCGGGGAGCTGTTTTTT.

The gene calls are TRBV2 and TRBJ1-3, with D perhaps TRBD1 (5 bases). The CDR3 has 15 residues. CDR1 and CDR2 from the germline V gene are SNHLY and FYNNEI. Trimming shortened V by 8 bases and J by 4 bases, and 18 bases separated the two germline ends. The CDR3 spells CASGGTPRSGNTIYF. CDR3 coding DNA: TGTGCCAGCGGCGGGACTCCGAGGAGCGGAAACACCATATATTTT.

The chain recombines TRBV6-1 with TRBJ1-3; TRBD1 matches at 7 bases. Trimming removed 2 bases from V and 1 base from J; junction bases left unmatched: 5. Germline V lookup: CDR1 MNHNS, CDR2 SASEGT. The CDR3 runs to 16 residues. The CDR3 sequence is CASSEKPRGSGNTIYF. The CDR3, as DNA: TGTGCCAGCAGTGAAAAGCCCAGGGGGTCTGGAAACACCATATATTTT.

The chain recombines TRBV5-1 with TRBJ2-1; D remains ambiguous. The germline V and J ends were trimmed by 0 bases and 0 bases, with 10 bases remaining between them. This CDR3 has 16 residues. Germline-derived CDR1 and CDR2 are SGHRS and YFSETQ. The CDR3 sequence is CASSLDGLSSYNEQFF. CDR3 DNA sequence: TGCGCCAGCAGCTTGGACGGGTTGAGCTCCTACAATGAGCAGTTCTTC.

The V call is TRBV9, the J call TRBJ2-3, with a tentative D call TRBD1 (5 bases). V was cut by 0 bases and J by 2 bases, with 10 bases left in between. CDR3 length equals 15 residues. Looked up from germline, CDR1 is SGDLS and CDR2 is YYNGEE. The CDR3 sequence: CASSVGWGLTDTQYF. DNA for the CDR3: TGTGCCAGCAGCGTAGGGTGGGGCCTCACAGATACGCAGTATTTT.

The V call is TRBV6-5, the J call TRBJ2-7; 13 bases line up with TRBD2. The J segment lost 6 bases and the V segment lost 10 bases, leaving 12 bases of the junction unmatched. This CDR3 has 15 residues. CDR1 MNHEY and CDR2 SVGAGI come from the germline V gene. CDR3 sequence reads: CATCPTSGRGGEQYF. CDR3 coding DNA: TGTGCCACCTGCCCCACTAGCGGGAGGGGAGGCGAGCAGTACTTC.

This chain connects TRBV12-3 or TRBV12-4 to TRBJ2-5, with D possibly TRBD1 on 6 matching bases. The CDR3 contains 12 residues. The ends were cut back, 8 bases at V and 5 bases at J, with 12 bases in the middle. The CDR3: CASGAGVETQYF. The CDR3 coding sequence is TGTGCCAGCGGGGCAGGGGTGGAGACCCAGTACTTC.

This sequence joins TRBV7-9 and TRBJ2-7; 11 bases agree with TRBD2. V lost 10 bases to trimming and J lost 4 bases; unmatched junction nucleotides: 6. Germline V gene sequence: CDR1 SEHNR, CDR2 FQNEAQ (reference sequence). The CDR3 runs to 13 residues. The CDR3 spells CAIPGLAAYEQYF. The DNA for the CDR3 is TGTGCCATCCCGGGACTAGCGGCGTACGAGCAGTACTTC.

About this clone: Compared with germline, one end of the junction differs, possibly owing to a read error. The chain combines TRBV9 with TRBJ1-2, with TRBD1 identical over 8 bases. The germline gives CDR1 SGDLS, CDR2 YYNGEE. The CDR3 consists of 15 residues. CDR3 sequence reads: CTSSVAGQGNYGYTF. CDR3 sequence (DNA): TGTACCAGCAGCGTAGCAGGACAGGGTAACTATGGCTACACCTTC. Full variable domain (missing parts from reference TRBV9 and TRBJ1-2): DSGVTQTPKHLITATGQRVTLRCSPRSGDLSVYWYQQSLDQGLQFLIQYYNGEERAKGNILERFSAQQFPDLHSELNLSSLELGDSALYFCTSSVAGQGNYGYTFGSGTRLTVV.

This sequence joins TRBV25-1 and TRBJ1-1; D remains ambiguous. The CDR3 runs 14 residues. Trimming pared 5 bases from V and 1 base from J, leaving 11 bases between. In germline, CDR1 is MGHDK, CDR2 SYGVNS. The CDR3 nucleotides read TGTGCCAGCAGTCCTCTCAGAGGGAACACTGAAGCTTTCTTT. Protein sequence: CASSPLRGNTEAFF.

The V call is TRBV27, the J call TRBJ2-1; TRBD1 aligns across 12 bases. With 6 bases clipped from V and 0 bases from J, the junction kept 12 bases outside the gene matches. The CDR3 extends over 19 amino acids. Germline V gene sequence: CDR1 MNHEY, CDR2 SMNVEV (reference sequence). The CDR3 bases are TGTGCCAGCAGCCAACCTGGGGACAGGGGGCCAAGCTCCTACAATGAGCAGTTCTTC. Protein: CASSQPGDRGPSSYNEQFF.

The chain combines TRBV19 with TRBJ2-7, with D uncertain. The length of the CDR3 is 16 residues. V gave up 1 base and J gave up 2 bases, with 15 bases separating them. The germline CDR1 and CDR2 sequences are LNHDA and SQIVND (reference sequence). The CDR3 loop is CASSIGGVLSPYEQYF. For the CDR3, the DNA is TGTGCCAGTAGTATAGGTGGAGTTTTATCTCCCTACGAGCAGTACTTC.

The chain is built from TRBV9 and TRBJ2-3, with 12 bases fitting TRBD2. CDR1 and CDR2 (germline): SGDLS, YYNGEE. The J segment lost 6 bases and the V segment lost 4 bases, leaving 12 bases of the junction unmatched. CDR3 length equals 17 residues. CDR3 protein: CASSPHPRGTSGDTQYF. The DNA for the CDR3 is TGTGCCAGCAGCCCGCACCCCCGGGGGACTAGCGGGGATACGCAGTATTTT.

As to this clone: Other DNA sequences of this sample code for an identical CDR3. This sequence joins TRBV5-1 and TRBJ2-5, with D perhaps matching TRBD2 (6 bases). In germline, CDR1 is SGHRS, CDR2 YFSETQ. CDR3 length: 15 residues. V lost 1 base to trimming and J lost 4 bases, with 14 bases between them. CDR3 in amino acids: CASSLFGGRAETQYF. CDR3 nucleotide sequence: TGCGCCAGCAGCTTGTTCGGGGGTCGGGCAGAGACCCAGTACTTC.

This clone was found a few times. V and J are TRBV5-1 and TRBJ1-2, with 8 nucleotides matching TRBD1. Germline V gene sequence: CDR1 SGHRS, CDR2 YFSETQ. The CDR3 spans 13 residues. After removal of 4 bases from V and 8 bases from J, the junction contained 7 bases not matched to a gene. The CDR3 nucleotides read TGCGCCAGCAGCGAGGACAGGGAAGGCGGCTACACCTTC. Protein sequence: CASSEDREGGYTF.

The chain uses TRBV19 and TRBJ2-2, with D uncertain. Trimming shortened V by 7 bases and J by 0 bases, and 9 bases separated the two germline ends. Germline V gene data show CDR1 as LNHDA and CDR2 as SQIVND (reference sequence). The CDR3 is 14 residues long. CDR3 sequence: CASKLRTNTGELFF. The CDR3 region has the DNA TGTGCCAGTAAACTACGTACGAACACCGGGGAGCTGTTTTTT.

The gene calls are TRBV5-1 and TRBJ2-1; 11 nucleotides line up with TRBD2. With V trimmed by 4 bases and J by 6 bases, 6 bases remained unmatched. Per germline, CDR1 SGHRS and CDR2 YFSETQ. The CDR3 spans 15 residues. For the CDR3, the DNA is TGCGCCAGCAGCCCCCTAGCGGGAGGACCCAATGAGCAGTTCTTC. Protein: CASSPLAGGPNEQFF.

The chain carries TRBV7-9 and TRBJ2-3, with unresolved D. The CDR3 extends over 14 amino acids. Trimming removed 3 bases at V and 2 bases at J, with 9 bases between. The germline CDR1 and CDR2 sequences are SEHNR and FQNEAQ (reference sequence). CDR3 in amino acids: CASSFIQATDTQYF. Here the CDR3 DNA reads TGTGCCAGCAGCTTTATCCAGGCCACAGATACGCAGTATTTT.

J is TRBJ2-1 and V is TRBV11-2; D might be TRBD1 (5 bases). Germline V gene sequence: CDR1 SGHAT, CDR2 FQNNGV. V was pared by 5 bases and J by 15 bases, with 17 bases between. CDR3 size: 12 residues. The CDR3 DNA reads as TGTGCCAGCAGCGTCATCGGGCCAGGGCCGTTCTTC. It is translated as CASSVIGPGPFF.

J is TRBJ2-1 and V is TRBV13; tentative D call: TRBD2 (6 bases). Germline CDR1 and CDR2: PRHDT and FYEKMQ (reference sequence). The CDR3 has 16 amino acids. V was trimmed by 4 bases and J by 5 bases, leaving 18 bases between them. Here the CDR3 reads CASSSPGLGGDNEQFF. In DNA form, the CDR3 reads TGTGCCAGCAGCTCCCCAGGGCTGGGGGGTGACAATGAGCAGTTCTTC.

The chain links TRBV19 to TRBJ1-2; 10 bases match TRBD1. Germline assignment: CDR1 LNHDA and CDR2 SQIVND (reference sequence). The J segment lost 2 bases and the V segment lost 5 bases, leaving 5 bases of the junction unmatched. The CDR3 spans 15 residues. The CDR3 nucleotides are TGTGCCAGTAGTGGGGGACAGGGGAACAACTATGGCTACACCTTC. Residues: CASSGGQGNNYGYTF.

V and J are TRBV6-1 and TRBJ2-7; 11 bases align to TRBD2. Germline V gene data show CDR1 as MNHNS and CDR2 as SASEGT. The CDR3 has 15 amino acids. The J segment lost 6 bases and the V segment lost 3 bases, leaving 7 bases of the junction unmatched. In DNA form, the CDR3 reads TGTGCCAGCAGTGAGTTAGCGGGAGGGGTTTCCGAGCAGTACTTC. Protein sequence: CASSELAGGVSEQYF.

This sequence joins TRBV24-1 and TRBJ2-2; D unclear. Trimming left V 4 bases short and J 0 bases short, with 8 bases between. The CDR3 covers 15 residues. In germline, CDR1 is KGHDR, CDR2 SFDVKD. The CDR3 loop reads CATSDATANTGELFF. The CDR3 DNA reads TGTGCCACCAGTGACGCTACAGCGAACACCGGGGAGCTGTTTTTT.

The chain joins TRBV21-1 to TRBJ2-3; TRBD2, the D gene given by the table, was not confirmed from the DNA. TRBV21-1 is a pseudogene. The CDR3 extends over 15 amino acids. The CDR3 region is CASSDPSGGTDTQYF. CDR3 DNA sequence: TGTGCCAGCAGCGACCCTAGCGGGGGAACAGATACGCAGTATTTT.

The V and J genes are TRBV4-1 and TRBJ1-2; D gene unclear. V lost 0 bases and J lost 0, with 17 bases in between. This CDR3 is 18 amino acids long. Looked up from germline, CDR1 is MGHRA and CDR2 is YSYEKL. The CDR3 is CASSQELGWGATNYGYTF. CDR3 nucleotides: TGCGCCAGCAGCCAAGAGCTCGGTTGGGGAGCGACTAACTATGGCTACACCTTC.

The chain recombines TRBV28 with TRBJ2-5, with 16 bases lining up with TRBD2. Looked up from germline, CDR1 is MDHEN and CDR2 is SYDVKM. Trimming removed 3 bases from V and 5 bases from J; junction bases left unmatched: 6. CDR3 length: 17 residues. CDR3 coding DNA: TGTGCCAGCAGTTTTGCGGGACTAGCGGGAGGGTGGGAGACCCAGTACTTC. Translating gives CASSFAGLAGGWETQYF.

On this clone: The same CDR3 also results from other DNA sequences found in this sample. The chain is built from TRBV5-1 and TRBJ1-6; 11 bases line up with TRBD1. This CDR3 has 14 amino acids. Germline CDR1 reads SGHRS; CDR2 reads YFSETQ. V shed 4 bases, J shed 9 bases, and the junction held 3 bases outside the gene matches. CDR3 sequence reads: CASSGGTGGSPLHF. CDR3 nucleotide sequence: TGCGCCAGCAGCGGCGGGACAGGGGGTTCACCCCTCCACTTT.

The V gene is TRBV19, the J gene TRBJ1-3; 8 bases align to TRBD1. The CDR3 extends over 17 amino acids. Germline lookup yields CDR1 LNHDA and CDR2 SQIVND (reference sequence). J lost 2 bases, V lost 3 bases, and 9 bases had no gene match. The CDR3 DNA follows: TGTGCCAGTAGTATCGATGTTCCCAGGGGGCCTGGAAACACCATATATTTT. Translation gives CASSIDVPRGPGNTIYF.

This chain links TRBV9 with TRBJ1-3; 9 bases align to TRBD1. The germline V gene has CDR1 SGDLS and CDR2 YYNGEE. The junction had 18 bases not matched to a gene; V was cut back by 6 bases and J by 2 bases. The length of the CDR3 is 19 residues. CDR3 protein: CASMKGVSNRGLAGNTIYF. The CDR3 region has the DNA TGTGCCAGCATGAAGGGAGTTTCGAACAGGGGGCTGGCTGGAAACACCATATATTTT.